The present T cell receptor (beta chain) was sequenced within a study of cytomegalovirus exposure and HLA in healthy donors. General study findings and limits: Among TCR beta chains, those listed as cytomegalovirus-associated numbered about 150.

Both 60 Vbeta primers and 13 Jbeta primers went into the PCR. Profiled with immunoSEQ multiplex PCR; TCRdb holds only in-frame clones, not every one. The sample's table shows roughly 39,000 clones. A note on this clone: The antigen remains undetermined.

CDR3 length equals 18 residues. The germline V gene has CDR1 SGHVS and CDR2 FQNEAQ. J was trimmed by 2 bases and V by 4 bases; bases with no gene match: 12. The receptor comes from a man aged 25 to 45 in good health and CMV-seronegative. The sample was PBMCs. The gene calls are TRBV7-8 and TRBJ2-1; 9 nucleotides agree with TRBD2. CDR3 loop: CASSYNPRSGGPYNEQFF. The CDR3 nucleotides read TGTGCCAGCAGCTATAACCCCCGTAGCGGGGGCCCCTACAATGAGCAGTTCTTC. The variable domain in full, completed from reference TRBV7-8 and TRBJ2-1, reads GAGVSQSPRYKVAKRGQDVALRCDPISGHVSLFWYQQALGQGPEFLTYFQNEAQLDKSGLPSDRFFAERPEGSVSTLKIQRTQQEDSAVYLCASSYNPRSGGPYNEQFFGPGTRLTVL.